The 3 T cell receptor beta chains below come from one sample, sequenced in a study of OX40 agonist ivuxolimab in advanced cancers. TCRdb keeps only in-frame clones here, not all; method: immunoSEQ multiplex PCR. The sample consists of about 53,000 clones, about four fifths of them appearing once. The specimen was CD4+ or CD8+ T cells sorted from blood, collected in a trial of the OX40 agonist ivuxolimab. Receptors originate from an adult with an advanced solid tumor such as melanoma, head and neck, liver or kidney cancer.

The chain uses TRBV6-5 and TRBJ1-4; possibly TRBD1 for D (5 bases). CDR1 is MNHEY, CDR2 SVGAGI, per germline. V lost 5 bases and J lost 4, with 11 bases in between. This CDR3 has 14 residues. As DNA, the CDR3 is TGTGCCAGCAGTCCCGGGACCTATAATGAAAAACTGTTTTTT. Protein: CASSPGTYNEKLFF.

This chain connects TRBV6-5 to TRBJ1-2; a possible D gene is TRBD1 (6 bases). V gave up 7 bases and J gave up 4 bases, with 19 bases separating them. The CDR3 has 15 residues. Germline-derived CDR1 and CDR2 are MNHEY and SVGAGI. Here the CDR3 reads CASNRDRGGLYGYTF. CDR3 nucleotides: TGTGCCAGCAACCGGGACCGGGGGGGCCTCTATGGCTACACCTTC.

V and J are TRBV15 and TRBJ1-1; the D is unclear. The CDR3 totals 15 residues. The ends were cut back, 0 bases at V and 3 bases at J, with 11 bases in the middle. The germline CDR1 and CDR2 sequences are LNHNV and YYDKDF (reference sequence). The CDR3 region is CATSRDLLQDTEAFF. CDR3 coding DNA: TGTGCCACCAGCAGAGATCTTCTGCAGGACACTGAAGCTTTCTTT. Together with reference TRBV15 and TRBJ1-1, the CDR3 gives the full variable domain: DAMVIQNPRYQVTQFGKPVTLSCSQTLNHNVMYWYQQKSSQAPKLLFHYYDKDFNNEADTPDNFQSRRPNTSFCFLDIRSPGLGDTAMYLCATSRDLLQDTEAFFGQGTRLTVV.